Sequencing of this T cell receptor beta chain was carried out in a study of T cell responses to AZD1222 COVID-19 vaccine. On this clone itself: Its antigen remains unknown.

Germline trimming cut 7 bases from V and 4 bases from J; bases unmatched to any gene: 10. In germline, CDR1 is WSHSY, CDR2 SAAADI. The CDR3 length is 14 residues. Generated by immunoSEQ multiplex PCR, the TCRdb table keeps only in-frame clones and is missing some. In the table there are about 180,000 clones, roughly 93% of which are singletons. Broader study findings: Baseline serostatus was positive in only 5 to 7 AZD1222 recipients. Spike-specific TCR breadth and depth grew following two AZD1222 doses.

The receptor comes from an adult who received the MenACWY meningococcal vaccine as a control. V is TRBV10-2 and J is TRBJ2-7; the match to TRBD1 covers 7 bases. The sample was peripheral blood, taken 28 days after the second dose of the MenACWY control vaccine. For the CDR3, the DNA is TGCGCCAGCAAGGTCTCGACAGGGCAATACGAGCAGTACTTC. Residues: CASKVSTGQYEQYF.